Following are 29 T cell receptor beta chains from one sample sequenced in a study of T cell responses to AZD1222 COVID-19 vaccine. Repertoires were generated with immunoSEQ multiplex PCR, while TCRdb's copy carries only in-frame clones and drops some. The data show 100,000 to 150,000 clones, roughly 90% seen once. The sequencing here drew on peripheral blood, taken on day 0 of AZD1222 vaccination. Receptor source: an adult in good health.

This chain uses TRBV24-1 with TRBJ2-7; no reliable D call. Trimming left V 3 bases short and J 3 bases short, with 11 bases between. The CDR3 has 14 residues. Germline CDR1 and CDR2: KGHDR and SFDVKD. The CDR3, as DNA: TGTGCCACCAGTGATACGGACCGCGTCTACGAGCAGTACTTC. Amino acid sequence: CATSDTDRVYEQYF.

CDR3 protein: CASSITGDTEAFF. CDR3 in DNA: TGTGCCAGCAGCATCACAGGGGACACTGAAGCTTTCTTT. The chain is built from TRBV6-5 and TRBJ1-1, with 7 bases matching TRBD1. From germline, CDR1 is MNHEY and CDR2 SVGAGI. CDR3 length: 13 residues. V shed 6 bases, J shed 3 bases, and the junction held 4 bases outside the gene matches.

The rearrangement links TRBV9 to TRBJ1-2; TRBD1 might be the D (5 bases). This CDR3 has 14 residues. V gave up 2 bases and J gave up 4 bases, with 12 bases separating them. In germline, CDR1 is SGDLS, CDR2 YYNGEE. The CDR3 DNA reads TGTGCCAGCAGCGTCCGAGACACAGGCTATGGCTACACCTTC. Translation: CASSVRDTGYGYTF.

The chain uses TRBV12-3 or TRBV12-4 and TRBJ1-3; D is unresolved. V lost 3 bases and J lost 4, with 7 bases in between. The CDR3 covers 13 residues. The CDR3 is CASSFMEGNTIYF. The CDR3 DNA sequence: TGTGCCAGCAGTTTTATGGAGGGAAACACCATATATTTT.

The V gene is TRBV19, the J gene TRBJ2-7, with 7 bases identical to TRBD2. V was pared by 5 bases and J by 4 bases, with 8 bases of the junction left unmatched. Germline-derived CDR1 and CDR2 are LNHDA and SQIVND (reference sequence). The CDR3 length is 14 residues. As DNA, the CDR3 is TGTGCCAGTAGTCGAGGCGGGAGCGAGTACGAGCAGTACTTC. Translating it yields CASSRGGSEYEQYF.

The chain is built from TRBV9 and TRBJ2-1; D remains unclear. CDR3 length: 15 residues. V shed 0 bases and J shed 4 bases, with 11 bases lying between them. CDR1 SGDLS and CDR2 YYNGEE come from the germline V gene. CDR3 residues: CASSVAPAPYNEQFF. CDR3 sequence (DNA): TGTGCCAGCAGCGTAGCTCCAGCCCCATACAATGAGCAGTTCTTC.

The V and J genes are TRBV19 and TRBJ2-6; TRBD1 aligns across 7 bases. Germline CDR1 reads LNHDA; CDR2 reads SQIVND (reference sequence). This CDR3 has 16 amino acids. Trimming cost V 4 bases and J 12 bases; bases outside gene matches: 15. CDR3 DNA sequence: TGTGCCAGTAGTACCGTTGGGACAGTTGGGCTCGCCGTCCTGACTTTC. Amino acid sequence: CASSTVGTVGLAVLTF.

The V gene is TRBV5-4, the J gene TRBJ1-1; 9 positions agree with TRBD1. The CDR3 spans 14 residues. The germline CDR1 and CDR2 sequences are SGHNT and YYREEE (reference sequence). J was trimmed by 5 bases and V by 4 bases; bases with no gene match: 6. CDR3 bases: TGTGCCAGCAGCCCGGGACAGGGCTTAACTGAAGCTTTCTTT. This translates into CASSPGQGLTEAFF.

The genes are TRBV18 and TRBJ1-1; D ambiguous. Between the trimmed V and J ends, which lost 3 bases and 3 bases, there was a span of 8 bases. This CDR3 is 13 amino acids long. Germline lookup yields CDR1 KGHSH and CDR2 LQKENI. Here the CDR3 reads CASSPIRDTEAFF. The CDR3 DNA follows: TGTGCCAGCTCACCGATAAGGGACACTGAAGCTTTCTTT.

There are a few counts of this clone. The CDR3 nucleotides are TGTGCCAGCAGGACTAGCGGGAGTGCGGGTGAGCAGTTCTTC. Amino acid sequence: CASRTSGSAGEQFF. This chain links TRBV28 with TRBJ2-1, with TRBD2 matching over 12 bases. This CDR3 comprises 14 residues. The ends lost 6 bases at V and 9 bases at J; junction bases unmatched: 6. Germline V gene data show CDR1 as MDHEN and CDR2 as SYDVKM.

The chain combines TRBV7-3 with TRBJ1-6; tentative D call: TRBD1 (5 bases). Looked up from germline, CDR1 is SGHTA and CDR2 is FQGTGA. The CDR3 totals 15 residues. Trimming took 1 base from V and 7 from J, leaving 11 bases between them. CDR3 sequence: CASSLNARDNSPLHF. The DNA of the CDR3 is TGTGCCAGCAGCTTAAATGCCAGGGACAATTCACCCCTCCACTTT.

The CDR3 is CASSGFSANYGYTF. The CDR3 DNA reads TGTGCCAGCAGTGGTTTTTCGGCTAACTATGGCTACACCTTC. The chain employs TRBV28 and TRBJ1-2; D unclear. Germline lookup yields CDR1 MDHEN and CDR2 SYDVKM. This CDR3 region has 14 residues. The ends were cut back, 5 bases at V and 0 bases at J, with 10 bases in the middle.

The V gene is TRBV5-4, the J gene TRBJ2-7; D tentatively fits TRBD1 or TRBD2 (5 bases each). This CDR3 spans 14 amino acids. Germline lookup yields CDR1 SGHNT and CDR2 YYREEE (reference sequence). V lost 3 bases and J 4 bases, leaving 14 bases between the germline ends. For the CDR3, the DNA is TGTGCCAGCAGCTCCCGGGACGGTATTTACGAGCAGTACTTC. This gives the protein CASSSRDGIYEQYF.

This chain joins TRBV6-5 and TRBJ2-7; TRBD1 matches at 11 bases. The J segment lost 7 bases and the V segment lost 8 bases, leaving 13 bases of the junction unmatched. This CDR3 comprises 15 residues. CDR1 and CDR2 (germline): MNHEY, SVGAGI. CDR3 in DNA: TGTGCCAGCCGTAATTTTTTGGGACAGGGGGATGAGCAGTACTTC. This codes for CASRNFLGQGDEQYF.

The gene calls are TRBV10-3 and TRBJ2-1; D remains ambiguous. There are 13 residues in the CDR3. Germline loops: CDR1 ENHRY, CDR2 SYGVKD. With 2 bases removed from V and 8 bases from J, the gap between germline ends came to 10 bases. CDR3 in DNA: TGTGCCATCAGTGAGGGACGAACCTATGAGCAGTTCTTC. It specifies CAISEGRTYEQFF.

The genes are TRBV7-8 and TRBJ2-4; 7 bases are shared with TRBD2. V shed 2 bases and J 0 bases; nucleotides not matched to a gene: 4. The CDR3 runs 16 residues. Per the germline V gene, CDR1 is SGHVS and CDR2 is FQNEAQ. CDR3: CASSLSRELAKNIQYF. CDR3 nucleotide sequence: TGTGCCAGCAGCTTATCGCGGGAGTTAGCCAAAAACATTCAGTACTTC. Full variable domain (missing parts from reference TRBV7-8 and TRBJ2-4): GAGVSQSPRYKVAKRGQDVALRCDPISGHVSLFWYQQALGQGPEFLTYFQNEAQLDKSGLPSDRFFAERPEGSVSTLKIQRTQQEDSAVYLCASSLSRELAKNIQYFGAGTRLSVL.

There are a few counts of this clone. The chain has TRBV28 and TRBJ2-7; TRBD2 might be the D (6 bases). Trimming took 7 bases from V and 2 from J, leaving 9 bases between them. Germline V lookup: CDR1 MDHEN, CDR2 SYDVKM. This CDR3 is built from 12 residues. For the CDR3, the DNA is TGTGCCAGCACTGCGGGGACCTACGAGCAGTACTTC. Its translation: CASTAGTYEQYF.

This clone was recorded only once. The V gene is TRBV2, the J gene TRBJ1-3, with a possible D match to TRBD1 (6 bases). The germline V gene encodes CDR1 SNHLY and CDR2 FYNNEI. The CDR3 runs 15 residues. Trimming removed 3 bases from V and 4 bases from J, with 13 bases in between. CDR3 sequence: CASSEAGAAGNTIYF. The CDR3 DNA reads as TGTGCCAGCAGTGAGGCAGGGGCCGCCGGAAACACCATATATTTT.

The chain links TRBV10-2 to TRBJ1-3, with D possibly TRBD1 on 6 matching bases. CDR1 and CDR2 (germline): WSHSY, SAAADI. CDR3 size: 15 residues. V gave up 6 bases and J gave up 0 bases, with 12 bases separating them. CDR3 sequence: CASSPQGHSGNTIYF. CDR3 in DNA: TGCGCCAGCAGCCCACAGGGACACTCTGGAAACACCATATATTTT.

The chain links TRBV28 to TRBJ2-5; D uncertain. This CDR3 region has 11 residues. Trimming removed 6 bases at V and 4 bases at J, with 6 bases between. Per the germline V gene, CDR1 is MDHEN and CDR2 is SYDVKM. CDR3 region: CASRTSETQYF. The CDR3 nucleotides are TGTGCCAGCAGGACCTCAGAGACCCAGTACTTC.

J is TRBJ1-6 and V is TRBV5-8; 7 bases align to TRBD1. CDR1 and CDR2 (germline): SGHTS, YDEGEE. V lost 0 bases and J lost 9; bases outside the gene matches: 3. CDR3 size: 14 residues. CDR3: CASSLEGASSPLHF. The CDR3 DNA is TGTGCCAGCAGCTTGGAGGGGGCTAGTTCACCCCTCCACTTT.

This sequence joins TRBV12-3 or TRBV12-4 and TRBJ1-2, with 8 bases lining up with TRBD1. The CDR3 consists of 13 residues. The junction had 7 bases not matched to a gene; V was cut back by 6 bases and J by 7 bases. CDR3 bases: TGTGCCAGCAGCAGACAGGGGTACTCTGGCTACACCTTC. This sequence encodes CASSRQGYSGYTF.

The V gene is TRBV7-9, the J gene TRBJ1-6; D is possibly TRBD1 (6 bases). Trimming removed 10 bases at V and 0 bases at J, with 16 bases between. The CDR3 runs to 16 residues. Germline V gene sequence: CDR1 SEHNR, CDR2 FQNEAQ (reference sequence). CDR3 in DNA: TGTGCCACTGCAGGGGACAAGGGCTCCTATAATTCACCCCTCCACTTT. This sequence encodes CATAGDKGSYNSPLHF.

This clone was found a few times. This sequence joins TRBV4-3 and TRBJ1-5; possible D gene TRBD1, 6 bases. Germline V gene sequence: CDR1 LGHNA, CDR2 YSLEER. This CDR3 region has 14 residues. The V and J ends lost 1 base and 4 bases respectively, with 8 bases between them. The CDR3 spells CASSQVQGNQPQHF. CDR3 nucleotides: TGCGCCAGCAGCCAAGTACAGGGTAATCAGCCCCAGCATTTT.

The rearrangement uses TRBV5-1 and TRBJ1-1; D is perhaps TRBD1 (5 bases). Germline lookup yields CDR1 SGHRS and CDR2 YFSETQ. Trimming removed 4 bases from V and 4 bases from J, with 20 bases in between. This CDR3 spans 16 amino acids. The CDR3 sequence: CASSVSGSGGSTEAFF. Written as DNA, the CDR3 is TGCGCCAGCAGCGTTTCAGGGTCGGGTGGAAGCACTGAAGCTTTCTTT.

The chain couples TRBV12-3 or TRBV12-4 to TRBJ2-1; 9 nucleotides align to TRBD2. The CDR3 totals 13 residues. Trimming took 5 bases from V and 8 from J; bases not matched to a gene: 4. CDR3 coding DNA: TGTGCCAGCAGTCGGACTAGCGTCGATGAGCAGTTCTTC. Translating gives CASSRTSVDEQFF.

Regarding this clone: Other DNA sequences in the sample encode the same CDR3. The chain couples TRBV12-3 or TRBV12-4 to TRBJ2-3; D gene ambiguous. The CDR3 runs to 11 residues. Deletions cut 6 bases from V and 2 bases from J, with 3 bases between. CDR3: CASRITDTQYF. In nucleotides, the CDR3 is TGTGCCAGCAGGATCACAGATACGCAGTATTTT.

This clone appeared a single time. V gene TRBV6-5 combines with J gene TRBJ1-1; D is uncertain. The length of the CDR3 is 13 residues. The V gene's germline CDR1 is MNHEY and CDR2 SVGAGI. V was cut by 6 bases and J by 0 bases, with 8 bases left in between. The CDR3: CASRVTVNTEAFF. The CDR3 DNA sequence: TGTGCCAGCAGGGTAACAGTGAACACTGAAGCTTTCTTT.

The chain has TRBV7-3 and TRBJ2-6; D is ambiguous. The V gene lost 5 bases and the J gene lost 0 bases, with 14 bases spanning the gap. The CDR3 is 17 amino acids. In germline, CDR1 is SGHTA, CDR2 FQGTGA. The CDR3 nucleotides read TGTGCCAGCAGCCCGATGACCCTGCCCTCTGGGGCCAACGTCCTGACTTTC. Residues: CASSPMTLPSGANVLTF.